This T cell receptor (beta chain) derives from a study of cytomegalovirus exposure and HLA in healthy donors. The PCR was carried out with 60 Vbeta primers and 13 Jbeta primers. The assay was immunoSEQ multiplex PCR, and TCRdb's table has in-frame clones only and misses some. The sample comprises approximately 160,000 clones, 82% of which are singletons, and 1.5% rests with the top ten. Trimming at V came to 7 bases and at J to 5 bases, leaving 13 bases not matched to a gene. CDR1 SEHNR and CDR2 FQNEAQ come from the germline V gene (reference sequence). This CDR3 contains 16 residues. Material: PBMCs. The chain joins TRBV7-9 to TRBJ2-3, with 9 bases that match TRBD2. The sequence was obtained from a girl aged 10 to 17 in good health and CMV-seropositive. The CDR3 nucleotides read TGTGCCAGCACCATTGGGGGACTAGCCGGGGGAGATACGCAGTATTTT. This encodes CASTIGGLAGGDTQYF.